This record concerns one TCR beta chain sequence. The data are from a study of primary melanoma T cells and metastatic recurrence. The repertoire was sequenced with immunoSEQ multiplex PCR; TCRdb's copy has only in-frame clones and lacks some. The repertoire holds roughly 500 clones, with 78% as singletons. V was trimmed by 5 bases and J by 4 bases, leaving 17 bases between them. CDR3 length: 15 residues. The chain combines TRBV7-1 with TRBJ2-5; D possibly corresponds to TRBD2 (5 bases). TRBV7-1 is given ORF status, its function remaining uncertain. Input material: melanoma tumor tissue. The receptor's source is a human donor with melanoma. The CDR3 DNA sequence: TGTGCCAGCAGCCCGGGATTCTTGTGGGGAGAGACCCAGTACTTC. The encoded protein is CASSPGFLWGETQYF.